The T cell receptor beta chain described here comes from a study of monozygotic twins with inflammatory bowel disease. The study's findings and limits: Twins classed as concordant or discordant showed no difference in repertoire similarity, possibly from limited power.

Per individual sample, eight separate reactions were used to make cDNA. TCRdb re-called the 5' RACE reads, yielding one record per CDR3 amino acid sequence without DNA. The specimen's table records about 140,000 distinct CDR3 sequences. CDR3 size: 16 residues. Germline assignment: CDR1 DFQATT and CDR2 SNEGSKA (reference sequence). Donors each gave around 2.5 ml of blood. Total RNA was isolated from whole blood without T cell sorting. As for this clonotype: Its target is unknown.

The V gene is TRBV20-1, the J gene TRBJ1-5; with no DNA, the TCRdb D assignment of TRBD1 cannot be verified. Sequencing input: blood. The receptor's source is a human donor with ulcerative colitis or Crohn's disease, or a healthy co-twin of an affected twin (not recorded which). The CDR3 spells CSAIDPRTFSNQPQHF.